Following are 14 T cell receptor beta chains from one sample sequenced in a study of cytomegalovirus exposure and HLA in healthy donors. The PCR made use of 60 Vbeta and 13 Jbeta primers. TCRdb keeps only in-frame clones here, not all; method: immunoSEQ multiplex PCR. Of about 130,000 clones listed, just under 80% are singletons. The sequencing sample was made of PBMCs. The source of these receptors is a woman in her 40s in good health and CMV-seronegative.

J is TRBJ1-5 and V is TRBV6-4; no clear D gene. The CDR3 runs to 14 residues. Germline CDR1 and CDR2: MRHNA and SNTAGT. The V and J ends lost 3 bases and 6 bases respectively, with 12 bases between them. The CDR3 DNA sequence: TGTGCCAGCAGTGAAGGAGGGTCAGGTCAGCCCCAGCATTTT. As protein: CASSEGGSGQPQHF.

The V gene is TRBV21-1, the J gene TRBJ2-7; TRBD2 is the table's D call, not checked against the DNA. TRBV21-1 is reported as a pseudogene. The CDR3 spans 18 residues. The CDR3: CASSKESKLAGAKGEQYF. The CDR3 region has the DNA TGTGCCAGCAGCAAAGAAAGTAAACTAGCGGGAGCCAAAGGCGAGCAGTACTTC.

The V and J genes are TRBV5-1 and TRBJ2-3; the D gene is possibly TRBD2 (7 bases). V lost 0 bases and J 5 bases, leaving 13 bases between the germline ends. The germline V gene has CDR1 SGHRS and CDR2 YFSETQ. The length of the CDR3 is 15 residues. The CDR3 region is CASSLEVGGGDTQYF. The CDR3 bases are TGCGCCAGCAGCTTGGAGGTGGGAGGGGGAGATACGCAGTATTTT.

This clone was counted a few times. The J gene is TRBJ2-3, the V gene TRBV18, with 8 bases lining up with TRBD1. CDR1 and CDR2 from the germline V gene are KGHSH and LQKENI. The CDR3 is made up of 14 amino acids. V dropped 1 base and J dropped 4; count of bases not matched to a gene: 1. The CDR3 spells CASSPLQGADTQYF. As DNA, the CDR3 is TGTGCCAGCTCACCACTACAGGGGGCAGATACGCAGTATTTT.

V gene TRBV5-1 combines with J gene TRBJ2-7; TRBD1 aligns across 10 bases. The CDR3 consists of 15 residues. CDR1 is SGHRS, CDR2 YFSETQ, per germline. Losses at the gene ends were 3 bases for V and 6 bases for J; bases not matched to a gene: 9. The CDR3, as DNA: TGCGCCAGCAGCTGGCGACAGGGGGCTTCGACCGAGCAGTACTTC. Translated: CASSWRQGASTEQYF.

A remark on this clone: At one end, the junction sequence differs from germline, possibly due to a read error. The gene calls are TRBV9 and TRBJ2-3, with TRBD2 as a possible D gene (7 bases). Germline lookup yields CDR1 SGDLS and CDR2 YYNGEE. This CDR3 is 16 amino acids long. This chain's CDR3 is CASSVGGGSSIDTQYF. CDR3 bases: TGTGCCAGCAGCGTAGGCGGGGGCTCTAGCATAGATACGCAGTATTTT.

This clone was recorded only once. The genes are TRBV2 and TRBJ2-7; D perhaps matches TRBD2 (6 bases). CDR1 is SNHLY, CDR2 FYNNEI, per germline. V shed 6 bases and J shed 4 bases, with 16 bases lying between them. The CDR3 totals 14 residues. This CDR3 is CASRDLAPGYEQYF. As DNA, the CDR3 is TGTGCCAGCAGAGACCTAGCGCCGGGGTACGAGCAGTACTTC.

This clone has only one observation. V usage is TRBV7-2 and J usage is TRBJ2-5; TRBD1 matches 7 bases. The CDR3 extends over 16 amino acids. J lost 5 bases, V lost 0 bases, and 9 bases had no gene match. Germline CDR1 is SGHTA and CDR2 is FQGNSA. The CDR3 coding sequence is TGTGCCAGCAGCTTAGCTCCGACAGGGACATGGGAGACCCAGTACTTC. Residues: CASSLAPTGTWETQYF. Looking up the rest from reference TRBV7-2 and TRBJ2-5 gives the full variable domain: GAGVSQSPSNKVTEKGKDVELRCDPISGHTALYWYRQSLGQGLEFLIYFQGNSAPDKSGLPSDRFSAERTGGSVSTLTIQRTQQEDSAVYLCASSLAPTGTWETQYFGPGTRLLVL.

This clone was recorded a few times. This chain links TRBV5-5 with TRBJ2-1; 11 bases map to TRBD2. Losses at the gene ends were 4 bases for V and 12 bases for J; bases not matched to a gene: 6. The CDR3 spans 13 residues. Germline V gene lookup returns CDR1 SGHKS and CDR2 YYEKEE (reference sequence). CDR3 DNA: TGTGCCAGCAGCCCTACTCTAGCGGGAGGGCAGTTCTTC. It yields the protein CASSPTLAGGQFF.

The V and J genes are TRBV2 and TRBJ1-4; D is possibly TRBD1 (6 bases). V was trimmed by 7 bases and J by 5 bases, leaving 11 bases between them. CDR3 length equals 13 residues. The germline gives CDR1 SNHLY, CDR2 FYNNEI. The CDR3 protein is CASTRDINEKLFF. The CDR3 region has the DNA TGTGCCAGCACCAGGGACATAAATGAAAAACTGTTTTTT.

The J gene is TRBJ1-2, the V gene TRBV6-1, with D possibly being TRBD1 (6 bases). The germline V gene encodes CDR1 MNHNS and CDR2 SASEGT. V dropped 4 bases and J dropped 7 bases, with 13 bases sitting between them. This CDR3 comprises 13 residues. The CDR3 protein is CASSGARGFGYTF. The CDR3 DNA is TGTGCCAGCAGTGGGGCAAGGGGGTTTGGCTACACCTTC.

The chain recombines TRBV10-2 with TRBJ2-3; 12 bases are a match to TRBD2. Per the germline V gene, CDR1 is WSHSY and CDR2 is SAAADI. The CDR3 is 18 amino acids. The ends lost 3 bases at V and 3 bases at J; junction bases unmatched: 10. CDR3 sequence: CASSELTWTSGTTDTQYF. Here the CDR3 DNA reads TGCGCCAGCAGTGAACTAACCTGGACTAGCGGGACGACAGATACGCAGTATTTT.

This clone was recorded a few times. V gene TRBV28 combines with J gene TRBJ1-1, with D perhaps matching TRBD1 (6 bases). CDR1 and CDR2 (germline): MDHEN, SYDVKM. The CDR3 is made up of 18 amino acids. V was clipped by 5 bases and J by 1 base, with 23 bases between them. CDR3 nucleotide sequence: TGTGCCAGCAGTCCGGGATTCTCCGGGGGGCGGACGAACACTGAAGCTTTCTTT. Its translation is CASSPGFSGGRTNTEAFF.

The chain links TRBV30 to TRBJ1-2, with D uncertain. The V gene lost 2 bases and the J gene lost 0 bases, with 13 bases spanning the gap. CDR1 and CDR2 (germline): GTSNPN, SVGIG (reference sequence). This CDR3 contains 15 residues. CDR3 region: CAWSHVRYTNYGYTF. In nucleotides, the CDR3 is TGTGCCTGGAGTCACGTCCGTTACACTAACTATGGCTACACCTTC.